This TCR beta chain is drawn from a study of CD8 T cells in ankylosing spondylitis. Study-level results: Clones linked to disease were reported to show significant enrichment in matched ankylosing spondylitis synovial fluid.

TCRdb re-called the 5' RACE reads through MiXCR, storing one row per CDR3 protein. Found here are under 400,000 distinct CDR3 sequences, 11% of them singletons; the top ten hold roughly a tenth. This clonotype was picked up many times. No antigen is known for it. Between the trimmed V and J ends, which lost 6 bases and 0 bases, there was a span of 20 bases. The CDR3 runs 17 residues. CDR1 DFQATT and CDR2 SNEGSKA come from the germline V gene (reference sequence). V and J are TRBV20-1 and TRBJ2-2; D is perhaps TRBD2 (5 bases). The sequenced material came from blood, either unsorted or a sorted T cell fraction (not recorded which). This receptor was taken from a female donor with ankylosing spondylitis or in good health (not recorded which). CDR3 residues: CSAPGKGLRANTGELFF. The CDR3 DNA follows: TGCAGTGCCCCGGGGAAGGGCCTGCGGGCGAACACCGGGGAGCTGTTTTTT.